The entry below describes one T cell receptor (beta chain). Assay used: immunoSEQ multiplex PCR; TCRdb lists only in-frame clones, some missing. The sample includes 50,000 to 70,000 clones, roughly 83% of them seen just once. Trimming removed 0 bases from V and 1 base from J, with 6 bases in between. The germline CDR1 and CDR2 sequences are GTSNPN and SVGIG (reference sequence). The length of the CDR3 is 13 residues. This sample is part of a study of blood T cell repertoires in COVID-19. Study as a whole: Acute and convalescent COVID-19 samples came from the United States, Italy and Spain.

Sequences were obtained from peripheral blood. This chain links TRBV30 with TRBJ2-5; D is undetermined. The TCR was taken from a man aged 65-85 years with active COVID-19. For the CDR3, the DNA is TGTGCCTGGAGTGTGGGCAGCCAAGAGACCCAGTACTTC. Protein: CAWSVGSQETQYF.